This is a list of T cell receptor beta chains from one sample in a study of early T cells in non-severe SARS-CoV-2 infection. TCRdb analysed the 5' RACE reads with MiXCR anew, one entry per CDR3 protein. The data show 50,000 to 60,000 distinct CDR3 sequences, under 11% seen once. Sequencing used whole blood. Receptor source: an adult who was a healthcare worker with PCR-confirmed SARS-CoV-2 infection or an uninfected control (not recorded which). CDR3s include the opening cysteine and the closing phenylalanine or tryptophan. The D gene is left open where the match is weak. Part of the rows lack a size; the others show once, few, many or a class for expanded clones.

CDR3 DNA,CDR3 protein,D gene,V gene,J gene,clone size
TGCAGTGCTAGAACCGTAGCGGGGGCCACAGATACGCAGTATTTT,CSARTVAGATDTQYF,TRBD2,TRBV20-1,TRBJ2-3,NA
TGTGCCAGCAGTAAACCCAGCGTGCTCAACACCGGGGAGCTGTTTTTT,CASSKPSVLNTGELFF,NA,TRBV6-2/TRBV6-3,TRBJ2-2,NA
TGTGCCAGCAGTTACTCTAATTTTGGCTATGGCTACACCTTC,CASSYSNFGYGYTF,NA,TRBV6-2/TRBV6-3,TRBJ1-2,many
TGTGCCAGCAGCAAAGGGGTAGGGGATACGCAGTATTTT,CASSKGVGDTQYF,NA,TRBV21-1,TRBJ2-3,few
TGCAGCGTCGCTCTAGCGGGAGATTCCTACGAGCAGTACTTC,CSVALAGDSYEQYF,TRBD2,TRBV29-1,TRBJ2-7,many
TGTGCCAGCAGCTTGCCGGGACAGGGCGCCCACGAGCAGTACTTC,CASSLPGQGAHEQYF,TRBD1,TRBV5-4,TRBJ2-7,NA
TGCAGCGTGTCGGTAGCGGGATTTAACAATGAGCAGTTCTTC,CSVSVAGFNNEQFF,TRBD2,TRBV29-1,TRBJ2-1,many
TGTGCCAGCAGTACAGGGGCCAATAAGTACAATGAGCAGTTCTTC,CASSTGANKYNEQFF,TRBD1,TRBV12-3/TRBV12-4,TRBJ2-1,few
TGCAGTGCTATTTCTGGCGCCGAGCAGTACTTC,CSAISGAEQYF,NA,TRBV20-1,TRBJ2-7,few
TGTGCCAGCAGTCAATGGACAGGGTGGTACGAGCAGTACTTC,CASSQWTGWYEQYF,TRBD1,TRBV7-3,TRBJ2-7,many
TGTGCCAGCAGCTTAGTTGAGGGGAAAGCTTTCTTT,CASSLVEGKAFF,NA,TRBV7-2,TRBJ1-1,many
TGTGCCAGCAGCCGACAGGTTCAAAACATTCAGTACTTC,CASSRQVQNIQYF,NA,TRBV5-8,TRBJ2-4,few
TGTGCCTCCAGCCGCGGGCAAGAGACCCAGTACTTC,CASSRGQETQYF,NA,TRBV27,TRBJ2-5,NA
TGCGCCAGCAGCGACAAAGGGGGCGCGGTTGAAGCTTTCTTT,CASSDKGGAVEAFF,TRBD1,TRBV5-1,TRBJ1-1,few
TGTGCCAGCAGTCTAACTCCCCTAACAGGGACGAACACAGATACGCAGTATTTT,CASSLTPLTGTNTDTQYF,NA,TRBV27,TRBJ2-3,many
TGCAGCGTGGGACAGTCGGAGACCCAGTACTTC,CSVGQSETQYF,TRBD1,TRBV29-1,TRBJ2-5,many
TGTGCCAGCAGGATAACAGGATCTAACAATGAGCAGTTCTTC,CASRITGSNNEQFF,NA,TRBV11-3,TRBJ2-1,few
TGCGCCAGCAGCTTGGCCGTGACAGGCCGCGGGGAGCTGTTTTTT,CASSLAVTGRGELFF,NA,TRBV5-1,TRBJ2-2,many
TGTGCCAGCAGTCTGACAGGGGACTATGGCTACACCTTC,CASSLTGDYGYTF,TRBD1,TRBV12-3/TRBV12-4,TRBJ1-2,NA
TGCAGCGTTGAAGATCTCCTAGCGGGATCCGCGGATACGCAGTATTTT,CSVEDLLAGSADTQYF,TRBD2,TRBV29-1,TRBJ2-3,NA
TGTGCCAGCAGACCCAAGGACAGGGTCCACGAGCAGTACTTC,CASRPKDRVHEQYF,NA,TRBV21-1,TRBJ2-7,many
TGTGCCAGCAGTTTAAGATGGACAGAAGAAAATGAGCAGTTCTTC,CASSLRWTEENEQFF,NA,TRBV27,TRBJ2-1,few
TGTGCCAGCAGTGAAGTTAGCGGCAGCTCCTACGAGCAGTACTTC,CASSEVSGSSYEQYF,NA,TRBV6-1,TRBJ2-7,medium-sized
TGTGCCAGCAGCGTAGATTCGGGCAATCAGCCCCAGCATTTT,CASSVDSGNQPQHF,NA,TRBV9,TRBJ1-5,many
TGTGCCAGCAGTGGTTCGGGACTAGAGCAGTACTTC,CASSGSGLEQYF,TRBD2,TRBV2,TRBJ2-7,many
TGTGCCAGCAGTATCCAGGGCGGTACTGAAGCTTTCTTT,CASSIQGGTEAFF,NA,TRBV7-9,TRBJ1-1,many
TGTGCCATCAGTCGGGATGGTAGTTCGGGAAGCTTCTACAATGAGCAGTTCTTC,CAISRDGSSGSFYNEQFF,NA,TRBV10-3,TRBJ2-1,once
TGTGCCAGCAGTTTAGCCGGGACAGGGCTTAATCAGCCCCAGCATTTT,CASSLAGTGLNQPQHF,TRBD1,TRBV12-3/TRBV12-4,TRBJ1-5,many
TGCAGTGCTAGGATGACAGTGACTAGCGCAGATACGCAGTATTTT,CSARMTVTSADTQYF,TRBD2,TRBV20-1,TRBJ2-3,NA
TGTGCCAGCAGTAACCGGGACAGGGGGCGGGAGACCCAGTACTTC,CASSNRDRGRETQYF,TRBD1,TRBV12-3/TRBV12-4,TRBJ2-5,NA
TGTGCCAGCAGCCCAGGACTGGGCTCCTACAATGAGCAGTTCTTC,CASSPGLGSYNEQFF,NA,TRBV7-2,TRBJ2-1,many
TGTGCCAGTCGTTTCTCTGGGGCCAACGTCCTGACTTTC,CASRFSGANVLTF,NA,TRBV19,TRBJ2-6,many
TGTGCCAGCAGTGGCAGAAACGTGCGCACCGGGGAGCTGTTTTTT,CASSGRNVRTGELFF,NA,TRBV12-3/TRBV12-4,TRBJ2-2,many
TGTGCCAGCAGTTACCAACCCACTAGCGGGTACAATGAGCAGTTCTTC,CASSYQPTSGYNEQFF,TRBD2,TRBV6-5,TRBJ2-1,many
TGTGCCAGCAGTTTCACTTCTGGAAACACCATATATTTT,CASSFTSGNTIYF,NA,TRBV12-3/TRBV12-4,TRBJ1-3,NA
TGTGCCAGCCTTCGGACTAACACAGATACGCAGTATTTT,CASLRTNTDTQYF,NA,TRBV18,TRBJ2-3,NA
TGTGCCATCAGTGACGGGAGTCCGGATACGCAGTATTTT,CAISDGSPDTQYF,NA,TRBV10-3,TRBJ2-3,many
TGTGCCAGCAGTGAAGACCTGCGGCAGTACTTC,CASSEDLRQYF,NA,TRBV2,TRBJ2-7,many
TGCGCCAGCAGCGGGGACAGGGCACACTATGGCTACACCTTC,CASSGDRAHYGYTF,TRBD1,TRBV5-1,TRBJ1-2,many
TGCGCCAGCAGTGACCTCTCCTACGAGCAGTACTTC,CASSDLSYEQYF,NA,TRBV10-2,TRBJ2-7,few
TGTGCCAGCAGCTTAAGGTCAGGCTCTACAGATACGCAGTATTTT,CASSLRSGSTDTQYF,NA,TRBV7-3,TRBJ2-3,many